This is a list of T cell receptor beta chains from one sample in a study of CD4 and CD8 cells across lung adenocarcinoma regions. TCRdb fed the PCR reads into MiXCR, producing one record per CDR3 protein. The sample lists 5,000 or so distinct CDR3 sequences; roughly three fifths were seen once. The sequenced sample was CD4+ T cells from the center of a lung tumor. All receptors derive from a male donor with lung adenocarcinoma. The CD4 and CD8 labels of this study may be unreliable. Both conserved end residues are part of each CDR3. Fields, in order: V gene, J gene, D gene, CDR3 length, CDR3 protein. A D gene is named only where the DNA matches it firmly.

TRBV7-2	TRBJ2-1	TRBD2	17	CASSFPSGASSYNEQFF
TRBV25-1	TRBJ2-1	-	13	CASLPGGADEQFF
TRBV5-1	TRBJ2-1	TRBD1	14	CASSATGGNNEQFF
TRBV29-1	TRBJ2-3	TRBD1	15	CSVDLGTGGTDTQYF
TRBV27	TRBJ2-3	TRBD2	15	CASSLGTRAKDTQYF
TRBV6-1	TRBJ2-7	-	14	CASRKDRGGYEQYF
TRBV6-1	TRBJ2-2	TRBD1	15	CASSERTGNTGELFF
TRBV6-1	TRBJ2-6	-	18	CASSVLSGARAGANVLTF
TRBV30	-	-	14	CAWTLQGHQETQYF
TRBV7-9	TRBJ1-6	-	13	CASSSQTSTPLHF
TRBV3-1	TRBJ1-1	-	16	CASSPGTQVAVTEAFF
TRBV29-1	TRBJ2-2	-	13	CSVEEEGAGELFF
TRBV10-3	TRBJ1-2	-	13	CATLVGGNSGYTF
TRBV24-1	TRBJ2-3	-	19	CATSDPRGSRGGGKNTQYF
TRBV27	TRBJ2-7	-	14	CASNPPGQSYEQYF
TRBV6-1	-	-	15	CASSQRGGQRYEQYF
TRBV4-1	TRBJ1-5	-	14	CASSQADMAQPQHF
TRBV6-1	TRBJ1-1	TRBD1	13	CATIGQGGVEAFF
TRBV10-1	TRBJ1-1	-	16	CASPLWCTFRDTEAFF
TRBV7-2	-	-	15	CASSLGGSAGYEQYF
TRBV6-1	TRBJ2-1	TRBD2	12	CASRGVYNEQFF
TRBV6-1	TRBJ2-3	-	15	CASSELGTYTDTQYF
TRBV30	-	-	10	CAWGGETQYF
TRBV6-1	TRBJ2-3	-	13	CASSLGPEGTQYF
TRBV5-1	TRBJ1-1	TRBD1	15	CASSKSTGGETEAFF
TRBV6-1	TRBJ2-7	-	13	CAAGEGGHYEQYF
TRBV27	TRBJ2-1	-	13	CASSPAAGNEQFF